These 24 T cell receptor beta chains originate from one sample sequenced in a study of beta chain features in type 1 diabetes. Reverse transcribing all isolated RNA meant expressed TCRB transcripts were sequenced. Method: immunoSEQ multiplex PCR; TCRdb's copy keeps in-frame clones and lacks some. The sample lists 330,000 or so clones; about 14% were seen once. Sequencing used central memory CD4+ T cells from blood. Receptors originate from a man aged 30 to 39 in good health.

In the case of this clone: This may be a read error, as it is one base from a much larger clone. This chain uses TRBV2 with TRBJ2-5, with D uncertain. Germline V gene data show CDR1 as SNHLY and CDR2 as FYNNEI. Deletions cut 6 bases from V and 2 bases from J, with 1 base between. The CDR3 extends over 10 amino acids. The CDR3 DNA reads as TGTGCCAGCAGACAAGAGACCCAGTACTTC. Protein product: CASRQETQYF.

This clone was seen more than once but under ten times. DNA of the CDR3: TGTGCCAGCACCAATCCGTACAGGGGGCGCTTAGGGCAGTTCTTC. Translated, it gives CASTNPYRGRLGQFF. J is TRBJ2-1 and V is TRBV7-8; 9 positions match TRBD1. Trimming at V came to 7 bases and at J to 12 bases, leaving 16 bases not matched to a gene. The CDR3 spans 15 residues. Looked up from germline, CDR1 is SGHVS and CDR2 is FQNEAQ.

The gene calls are TRBV5-6 and TRBJ1-6; D remains ambiguous. Germline CDR1 and CDR2: SGHDT and YYEEEE. Trimming pared 7 bases from V and 7 bases from J, leaving 15 bases between. CDR3 length: 14 residues. CDR3 residues: CASGEWGENSPLHF. As DNA, the CDR3 is TGTGCCAGCGGAGAATGGGGTGAGAATTCACCCCTCCACTTT.

Only a few counts were recorded for this clone. The chain links TRBV4-3 to TRBJ1-4; TRBD1 might be the D (5 bases). V was trimmed by 0 bases and J by 8 bases, leaving 13 bases between them. This CDR3 region has 15 residues. CDR1 is LGHNA, CDR2 YSLEER, per germline. The CDR3 DNA is TGCGCCAGCAGCCAAGAATCCGGGCGGGGGGAAAAACTGTTTTTT. Encoded protein: CASSQESGRGEKLFF.

This CDR3 is CASSLAGPQETQYF. The CDR3 DNA reads as TGTGCCAGCAGCTTAGCGGGACCCCAAGAGACCCAGTACTTC. The V call is TRBV11-2, the J call TRBJ2-5, with D perhaps matching TRBD1 or TRBD2 (5 bases each). Germline loops: CDR1 SGHAT, CDR2 FQNNGV. This CDR3 spans 14 amino acids. V was cut by 1 base and J by 1 base, with 7 bases left in between.

This clone has a handful of counts. The V call is TRBV4-3, the J call TRBJ1-1; D not certain. The CDR3 has 13 residues. CDR1 LGHNA and CDR2 YSLEER come from the germline V gene. V was trimmed by 4 bases and J by 4 bases, leaving 10 bases between them. As DNA, the CDR3 is TGCGCCAGCAGCCTCAAAGGGAGCACTGAAGCTTTCTTT. This encodes CASSLKGSTEAFF.

The J gene is TRBJ1-6, the V gene TRBV5-1, with D unclear. Germline V CDR1 and CDR2: SGHRS, YFSETQ. Trimming pared 2 bases from V and 0 bases from J, leaving 9 bases between. The CDR3 has 16 residues. Here the CDR3 DNA reads TGCGCCAGCAGCTTAACCGCGGACTCCTATAATTCACCCCTCCACTTT. Translating it yields CASSLTADSYNSPLHF.

This clone was counted only a few times. The J gene is TRBJ2-3, the V gene TRBV4-2, with D tentatively TRBD2 (5 bases). The CDR3 contains 15 residues. The germline gives CDR1 LGHNA, CDR2 YNFKEQ. The germline V and J ends were trimmed by 1 base and 4 bases, with 12 bases remaining between them. The DNA for the CDR3 is TGTGCCAGCAGCCAAGGGGTGGGAGCTTCAGATACGCAGTATTTT. Its translation is CASSQGVGASDTQYF.

The CDR3 here is CASSTGLAPPTDTQYF. The CDR3 DNA is TGTGCCAGCAGCACCGGACTAGCTCCCCCCACAGATACGCAGTATTTT. V is TRBV11-3 and J is TRBJ2-3; 8 nucleotides align to TRBD2. Germline values: CDR1 SGHNT, CDR2 YENEEA. There are 16 residues in the CDR3. V was clipped by 5 bases and J by 2 bases; unmatched bases: 9.

In its sample, this clone was seen a few times. The chain uses TRBV5-1 and TRBJ2-2, with D possibly TRBD1 on 6 matching bases. Trimming removed 0 bases at V and 6 bases at J, with 15 bases between. This CDR3 comprises 16 residues. Per germline, CDR1 SGHRS and CDR2 YFSETQ. CDR3 sequence: CASSLVSGVSPGELFF. CDR3 sequence (DNA): TGCGCCAGCAGCTTGGTGTCAGGGGTCAGTCCCGGGGAGCTGTTTTTT. The entire variable domain, with the rest obtained from reference TRBV5-1 and TRBJ2-2, is as follows: KAGVTQTPRYLIKTRGQQVTLSCSPISGHRSVSWYQQTPGQGLQFLFEYFSETQRNKGNFPGRFSGRQFSNSRSEMNVSTLELGDSALYLCASSLVSGVSPGELFFGEGSRLTVL.

This clone was observed a few times. Relative to the germline gene, one junction end is altered; a read error may explain this. The rearrangement links TRBV5-1 to TRBJ1-4; D call uncertain. Germline V gene lookup returns CDR1 SGHRS and CDR2 YFSETQ. The CDR3 runs 15 residues. CDR3 bases: TGTGCCAGCAGCTTGGTTCGGGGTATCGACGAAAAACTGTTTTTT. Its translation: CASSLVRGIDEKLFF. The whole variable domain, remainder taken from reference TRBV5-1 and TRBJ1-4, is KAGVTQTPRYLIKTRGQQVTLSCSPISGHRSVSWYQQTPGQGLQFLFEYFSETQRNKGNFPGRFSGRQFSNSRSEMNVSTLELGDSALYLCASSLVRGIDEKLFFGSGTQLSVL.

This clone was observed a handful of times. The chain links TRBV9 to TRBJ2-5, with TRBD2 as a possible D gene (5 bases). With 0 bases removed from V and 5 bases from J, the gap between germline ends came to 11 bases. The CDR3 length is 14 residues. CDR1 and CDR2 (germline): SGDLS, YYNGEE. CDR3 nucleotide sequence: TGTGCCAGCAGCGTAGGCGAGGGTACGGAGACCCAGTACTTC. It encodes CASSVGEGTETQYF.

The chain links TRBV9 to TRBJ2-1; the match to TRBD2 covers 10 bases. The CDR3 loop spans 19 amino acids. With V trimmed by 0 bases and J by 0 bases, 9 bases remained unmatched. The germline gives CDR1 SGDLS, CDR2 YYNGEE. CDR3 sequence reads: CASSVAPSGGKSSYNEQFF. In DNA form, the CDR3 reads TGTGCCAGCAGCGTAGCTCCTAGCGGGGGCAAGAGCTCCTACAATGAGCAGTTCTTC.

In its sample, this clone was seen many times. The V call is TRBV21-1, the J call TRBJ2-1; the listed D gene, TRBD2, was not tested against the DNA. TRBV21-1 is classified as a pseudogene. The CDR3 consists of 17 residues. CDR3 residues: CASDGVAGPGRYNEQFF. The CDR3 DNA reads as TGTGCCAGCGATGGGGTCGCGGGCCCAGGACGCTACAATGAGCAGTTCTTC.

As for this clone: Distinct nucleotide sequences in the sample also encode this CDR3. The DNA of the CDR3 is TGTGCCAGCAGCTTGGTTCCCGGTGGGGAGCTGTTTTTT. It yields the protein CASSLVPGGELFF. The V call is TRBV5-8, the J call TRBJ2-2; the D is unclear. The CDR3 runs 13 residues. Per the germline V gene, CDR1 is SGHTS and CDR2 is YDEGEE. The ends were cut back, 0 bases at V and 8 bases at J, with 8 bases in the middle.

This clone was seen a few times. The rearrangement uses TRBV19 and TRBJ2-3; TRBD2 matches at 7 bases. Germline trimming cut 6 bases from V and 2 bases from J; bases unmatched to any gene: 5. The CDR3 consists of 14 residues. Germline V gene data show CDR1 as LNHDA and CDR2 as SQIVND (reference sequence). CDR3 residues: CASRKRGNTDTQYF. As DNA, the CDR3 is TGTGCCAGTAGGAAGCGGGGAAACACAGATACGCAGTATTTT.

This clone was recorded a few times. The junction departs from the called germline gene at one end, perhaps through a read error. Here the CDR3 reads CASSQDPGDAISPLHF. The CDR3 DNA reads as TGCGCCAGCAGCCAAGATCCAGGGGACGCAATTTCACCCCTCCACTTT. The chain carries TRBV5-4 and TRBJ1-6; possible D gene TRBD1, 6 bases. Germline V CDR1 and CDR2: SGHNT, YYREEE (reference sequence). The CDR3 covers 16 residues.

This chain joins TRBV4-1 and TRBJ1-1; a weak D match, TRBD1 (5 bases). Trimming left V 3 bases short and J 2 bases short, with 28 bases between. The CDR3 is 20 residues long. CDR1 MGHRA and CDR2 YSYEKL come from the germline V gene. The CDR3 loop is CASSHQRLTANARVNTEAFF. The CDR3 nucleotides are TGCGCCAGCAGCCACCAACGCCTGACGGCCAATGCCAGGGTAAACACTGAAGCTTTCTTT.

This clone occurred many times. The rearrangement joins TRBV11-3 to TRBJ2-1; 8 bases are a match to TRBD1. The CDR3 consists of 15 residues. CDR1 is SGHNT and CDR2 is YENEEA in the germline V gene. Trimming at V came to 0 bases and at J to 8 bases, leaving 6 bases not matched to a gene. The CDR3, as DNA: TGTGCCAGCAGCTTAGATCCAGGACAGGGCTATGAGCAGTTCTTC. It encodes CASSLDPGQGYEQFF.

This chain links TRBV7-2 with TRBJ1-6, with D unresolved. V lost 2 bases to trimming and J lost 5 bases, with 10 bases between them. Germline V lookup: CDR1 SGHTA, CDR2 FQGNSA. This CDR3 spans 15 amino acids. The CDR3 bases are TGTGCCAGCAGCTTAAGGCGAACAGATAATTCACCCCTCCACTTT. It specifies CASSLRRTDNSPLHF.

There are a few counts of this clone. The V gene is TRBV12-2, the J gene TRBJ2-2. TRBV12-2 is a documented pseudogene. The CDR3 runs to 18 residues. The CDR3 nucleotides are TGTGCAAGTCGCTTATTGCCCAGAACGGGCTCTCGCACCGGGGAGCTGTTTTTT. It specifies CASRLLPRTGSRTGELFF.

The chain carries TRBV30 and TRBJ1-4; D not resolved. This CDR3 spans 15 amino acids. V gave up 8 bases and J gave up 3 bases, with 19 bases separating them. Germline-derived CDR1 and CDR2 are GTSNPN and SVGIG (reference sequence). The DNA of the CDR3 is TGTGCCCGGCAGCAACCGGGTCCCCCTAATGAAAAACTGTTTTTT. It translates to CARQQPGPPNEKLFF.

This clone has a handful of counts. The chain links TRBV11-2 to TRBJ2-7, with D hard to call. Germline values: CDR1 SGHAT, CDR2 FQNNGV. The CDR3 is 9 residues long. Deletions cut 2 bases from V and 12 bases from J, with 5 bases between. CDR3 nucleotides: TGTGCCAGCAGCTTAACGCGGTACGTC. This sequence encodes CASSLTRYV.

This clone was observed a few times. This sequence joins TRBV7-2 and TRBJ2-7; tentatively, D is TRBD1 or TRBD2 (5 bases each). Trimming removed 2 bases at V and 3 bases at J, with 14 bases between. This CDR3 contains 15 residues. Germline V gives CDR1 SGHTA, CDR2 FQGNSA. CDR3 amino acids: CASSLMGRTFYEQYF. CDR3 nucleotides: TGTGCCAGCAGCTTAATGGGACGTACCTTCTACGAGCAGTACTTC.